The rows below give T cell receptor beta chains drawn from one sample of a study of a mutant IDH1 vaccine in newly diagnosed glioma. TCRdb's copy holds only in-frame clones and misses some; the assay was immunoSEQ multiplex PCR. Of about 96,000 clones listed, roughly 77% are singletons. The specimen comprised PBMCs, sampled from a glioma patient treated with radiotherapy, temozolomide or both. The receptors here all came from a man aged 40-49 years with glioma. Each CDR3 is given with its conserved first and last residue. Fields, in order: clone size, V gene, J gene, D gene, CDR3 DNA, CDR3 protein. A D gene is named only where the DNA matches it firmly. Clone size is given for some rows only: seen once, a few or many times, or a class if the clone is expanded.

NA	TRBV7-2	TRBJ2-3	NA	TGTGCCAGCAGCTCAACCCAGGGTGGGTTCACAGATACGCAGTATTTT	CASSSTQGGFTDTQYF
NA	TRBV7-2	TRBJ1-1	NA	TGTGCCAGCAGCTTTGACACTGAAGCTTTCTTT	CASSFDTEAFF
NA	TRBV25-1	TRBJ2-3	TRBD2	TGTGCCAGCAGTGAATCCGGACTAGCGGGGGGCACAGATACGCAGTATTTT	CASSESGLAGGTDTQYF
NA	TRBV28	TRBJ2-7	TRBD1	TGTGCCAGTCGGACAGGGGTTTCCTACGAGCAGTACTTC	CASRTGVSYEQYF
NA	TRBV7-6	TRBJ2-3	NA	TGTGCCAGCAGCTCCCTTACGACAGATACGCAGTATTTT	CASSSLTTDTQYF
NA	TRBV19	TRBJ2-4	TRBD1	TGTGCCAGTAGTATAGCCCTCAGGGGGACCATTGTCATTCAGTACTTC	CASSIALRGTIVIQYF
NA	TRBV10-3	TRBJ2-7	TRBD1	TGTGCCATCAGTGAGTCATTGGGGACAGAGTACGAGCAGTACTTC	CAISESLGTEYEQYF
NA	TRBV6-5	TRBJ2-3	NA	TGTGCCAGCAGTTACACCCGACCCCCAGATACGCAGTATTTT	CASSYTRPPDTQYF
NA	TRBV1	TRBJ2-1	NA	TGCACCAGCAGCCTTAACGCGGGGACTACCTCCTACAATGAGCAGTTCTTC	CTSSLNAGTTSYNEQFF
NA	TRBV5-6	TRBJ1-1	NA	TGTGCCAGCATGGCAGGGATTGGCACTGAAGCTTTCTTT	CASMAGIGTEAFF
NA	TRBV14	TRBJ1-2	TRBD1	TGTGCCAGCAGCCAAACCCCGCGCACAGGGGGCAGATACACCTTC	CASSQTPRTGGRYTF
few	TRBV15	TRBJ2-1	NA	TGTGCCACCAGCAGAGATAGGAATGAGCAGTTCTTC	CATSRDRNEQFF
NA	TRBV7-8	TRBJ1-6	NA	TGTGCCAGCAGCCCTTGGGGACAAGGGAATTCACCCCTCCACTTT	CASSPWGQGNSPLHF
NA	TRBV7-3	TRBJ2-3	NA	TGTGCCAGCAGCTTTTTACCTAGCACAGATACGCAGTATTTT	CASSFLPSTDTQYF
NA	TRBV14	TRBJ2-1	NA	TGTGCCAGCAGCCTCCAAGGTGGGGGTAGCGGTTTAAATGAGCAGTTCTTC	CASSLQGGGSGLNEQFF
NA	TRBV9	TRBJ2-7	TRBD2	TGTGCCAGCAGCCCCCACCTCCCGGGACTAGCGGGATTATACGAGCAGTACTTC	CASSPHLPGLAGLYEQYF
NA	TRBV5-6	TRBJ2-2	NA	TGTGCCAGCAGCTGGAACACCGGGGAGCTGTTTTTT	CASSWNTGELFF
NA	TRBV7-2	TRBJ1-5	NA	TGTGCCAGCAGCTTAAAGGGTATGGGGCAGCCCCAGCATTTT	CASSLKGMGQPQHF
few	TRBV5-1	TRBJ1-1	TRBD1	TGCGCCAGCAGCTTGGCACCGGGACAGGGGCTCACTGAAGCTTTCTTT	CASSLAPGQGLTEAFF
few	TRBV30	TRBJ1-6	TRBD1	TGTGCCTGGGTCCCGGGACAGGGTCGATCCCTCCACTTT	CAWVPGQGRSLHF
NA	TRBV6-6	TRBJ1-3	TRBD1	TGTGCCAGCAGTCACCCGACAGGGACTGGAAACACCATATATTTT	CASSHPTGTGNTIYF
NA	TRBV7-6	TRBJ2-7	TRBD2	TGTGCCAGCAGCTCGACTAGCGGGGGTATATACGAGCAGTACTTC	CASSSTSGGIYEQYF
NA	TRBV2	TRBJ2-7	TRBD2	TGTGCCAGCAGACGAGCGGGGGGGCACTTCGAGCAGTACTTC	CASRRAGGHFEQYF
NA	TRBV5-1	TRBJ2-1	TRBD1	TGCGCCAGCAGCCCCTGGGACAGGTTCCTTATGGGCAATGAGCAGTTCTTC	CASSPWDRFLMGNEQFF
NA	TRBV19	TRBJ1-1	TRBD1	TGTGCCAGTAGTATACAGGGGGCGCTTCCTCGGAACACTGAAGCTTTCTTT	CASSIQGALPRNTEAFF
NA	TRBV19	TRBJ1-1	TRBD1	TGTGCCAGTATCCGGGACAGAACGAACACTGAAGCTTTCTTT	CASIRDRTNTEAFF
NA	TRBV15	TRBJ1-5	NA	TGTGCCACCAGCGCCTGGACATCTAGCAATCAGCCCCAGCATTTT	CATSAWTSSNQPQHF
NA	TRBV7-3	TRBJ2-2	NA	TGTGCCAGCAGCCGGCAGGGCGCTCCCGGGGAGCTGTTTTTT	CASSRQGAPGELFF
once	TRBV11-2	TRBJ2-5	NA	TGTGCCAGCAGCTCCTATCGGGGCAGGCGAGAGACCCAGTACTTC	CASSSYRGRRETQYF
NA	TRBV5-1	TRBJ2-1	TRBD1	TGCGCCAGCAGCCTCCTACCATCGGGACAGGGGGACAATGAGCAGTTCTTC	CASSLLPSGQGDNEQFF
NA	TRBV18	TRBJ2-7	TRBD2	TGTGCCAGCTCCCCGACTAGCAGGTGGTACGAGCAGTACTTC	CASSPTSRWYEQYF
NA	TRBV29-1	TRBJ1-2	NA	TGCAGCGTTCAAAGGGGGGAGGGCTACACCTTC	CSVQRGEGYTF
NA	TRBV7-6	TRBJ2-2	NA	TGTGCCAGCAGCTTACAAACCACCGGGGAGCTGTTTTTT	CASSLQTTGELFF
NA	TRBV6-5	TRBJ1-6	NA	TGTGCCAGCTGCGGTCGGGGGCCCCTCCACTTT	CASCGRGPLHF
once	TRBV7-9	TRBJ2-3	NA	TGTGCCAGCAGCCCGGCCCCTAGAAAAATAACAGATACGCAGTATTTT	CASSPAPRKITDTQYF
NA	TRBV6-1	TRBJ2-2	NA	TGTGCCAGCTCGAGCAGCGCGAACACCGGGGAGCTGTTTTTT	CASSSSANTGELFF
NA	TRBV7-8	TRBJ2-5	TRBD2	TGTGCCAGCAGCCAAAGGGGACTAGCGGGGGAGACCCAGTACTTC	CASSQRGLAGETQYF
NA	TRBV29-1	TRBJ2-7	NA	TGCAGCGTTGAGACCGACACCTACGAGCAGTACTTC	CSVETDTYEQYF
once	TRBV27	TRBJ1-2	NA	TGTGCCAGCAGTCCTGACGGGCCTTATGGCTACACCTTC	CASSPDGPYGYTF
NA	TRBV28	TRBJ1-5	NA	TGTGCCAGCAGGACCTGGAAAGGGAATCAGCCCCAGCATTTT	CASRTWKGNQPQHF
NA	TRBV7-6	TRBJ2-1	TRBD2	TGTGCCAGCAGCCTACTAGCGGGAGGCAATATAAAATACAATGAGCAGTTCTTC	CASSLLAGGNIKYNEQFF
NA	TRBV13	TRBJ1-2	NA	TGTGCCAGCAGCCTCGTAGGAGGGCAGGGTGGCTACACCTTC	CASSLVGGQGGYTF
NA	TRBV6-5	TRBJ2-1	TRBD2	TGTGCCAGCAGTCGGACTAGCGGGGAAAATGAGCAGTTCTTC	CASSRTSGENEQFF
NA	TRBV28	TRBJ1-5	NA	TGTGCCAGCAGTCTTCGCGCAAGTAATCAGCCCCAGCATTTT	CASSLRASNQPQHF
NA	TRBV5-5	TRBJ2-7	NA	TGTGCCAGCAGCTTGGCCCCGACGGCTAGGGGAGAGCAGTACTTC	CASSLAPTARGEQYF
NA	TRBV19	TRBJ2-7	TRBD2	TGTGCCAGTTGGGGGACTAGCGGGGCCGAGCAGTACTTC	CASWGTSGAEQYF
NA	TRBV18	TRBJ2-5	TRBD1	TGTGCCAGCTCACCACTACAGGGGTACCAAGAGACCCAGTACTTC	CASSPLQGYQETQYF
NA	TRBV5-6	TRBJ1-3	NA	TGTGCCAGCAGTCACGACATTCATTCTGGAAACACCATATATTTT	CASSHDIHSGNTIYF
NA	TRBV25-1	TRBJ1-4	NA	TGTGCCAGCAGTGAATGGCCGTTTAATGAAAAACTGTTTTTT	CASSEWPFNEKLFF
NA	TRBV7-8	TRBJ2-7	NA	TGTGCCAGCAGCTTAGGGACAGCGAACTACGAGCAGTACTTC	CASSLGTANYEQYF
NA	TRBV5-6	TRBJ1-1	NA	TGTGCCAGCACCGCGTTGGATGGTTCGAGAACTGAAGCTTTCTTT	CASTALDGSRTEAFF
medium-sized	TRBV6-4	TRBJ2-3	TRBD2	TGTGCCAGCAGTGACCGCGGGTGGCTAGCGGGCTCAGATACGCAGTATTTT	CASSDRGWLAGSDTQYF
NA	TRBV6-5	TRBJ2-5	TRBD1	TGTGCCAGCAGAAAGGGACAGGGTCAAGGAGAGACCCAGTACTTC	CASRKGQGQGETQYF
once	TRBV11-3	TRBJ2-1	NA	TGTGCCAGCAGTGGGGGAGCGGGCCCCTTCCATGAGCAGTTCTTC	CASSGGAGPFHEQFF
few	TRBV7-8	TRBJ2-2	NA	TGTGCCAGCAGCTACAGGGTTAACACCGGGGAGCTGTTTTTT	CASSYRVNTGELFF